The clone carrying this T cell receptor (beta chain) was detected a few times. Its specificity is not known. This record comes from a study of tumour-infiltrating T cells in Burkitt lymphoma. Study information: All epidemiological Burkitt lymphoma subtypes were represented in the cohort. Whole-study findings and limits: Several public clonotypes were shared across many Burkitt lymphoma patients.

Clones were sequenced by immunoSEQ multiplex PCR, and TCRdb holds only the in-frame ones, with some missing. The sample yields around 45,000 clones, about a third seen once. With V trimmed by 3 bases and J by 7 bases, 2 bases remained unmatched. Germline V gene lookup returns CDR1 LNHDA and CDR2 SQIVND (reference sequence). There are 13 residues in the CDR3. The rearrangement uses TRBV19 and TRBJ1-4; 7 nucleotides agree with TRBD1. This sequence was found in a human donor with Burkitt lymphoma. The source material was tumor tissue. CDR3 protein: CASSINRGEKLFF. In nucleotides, the CDR3 is TGTGCCAGTAGTATTAACAGGGGTGAAAAACTGTTTTTT.